This TCR beta chain was recovered during a study of OX40 agonist ivuxolimab in advanced cancers. Background for the entire study: Ivuxolimab was an agonistic, fully human IgG2 monoclonal antibody directed against OX40 (CD134), a costimulatory receptor. Intravenous ivuxolimab was administered to patients every 2 weeks at six dose levels: 0.01, 0.1, 0.3, 1.5, 3 and 10 mg/kg. Of the 50 or so patients in dose escalation, 19 had hepatocellular carcinoma, approximately 15 had melanoma, 9 had renal cell carcinoma and 9 had head and neck cancer. In the dose-escalation cohort, more than 80% of patients were male, and the mean age was around 65 years with a range of about 20 to 80. Patients were allowed to have had prior anti-PD-1, anti-PD-L1 or anti-CTLA-4 therapy, and roughly two fifths of the dose-escalation patients had been treated with checkpoint inhibitors. Partial responses occurred in three dose-escalation patients, of whom one had hepatocellular carcinoma and two had cutaneous melanoma. The point of sequencing TCRbeta in the periphery was to test whether ivuxolimab changed TCR sequence diversity and drove clonal T-cell expansion. The paper reports the monotherapy dose-escalation portion (N of about 52 patients) of the phase I ivuxolimab trial. The research as a whole found: Low levels of normalized T-cell clonal expansion were also shown by some nonresponding patients. The antigen specificity of the clonally expanded peripheral T cells was not determined. After ivuxolimab, CD8+ T cells had more expanded clones than CD4+ T cells on average. Partial responders in the 0.1-3.0 mg/kg groups had among the lowest normalized peripheral clonal expansion, especially among CD8+ T cells. At doses from 0.1 to 3.0 mg/kg, clonal expansion was seen in both CD4+ and CD8+ blood T cells between baseline and week 6.

As concerns this clone: Which antigen it targets is not known. Base qualities are not provided; no much larger clone lies one nucleotide away.

To sequence the TCRbeta CDR3 region, genomic DNA was isolated from the sorted cells. The immunoSEQ Assay was used to sequence the TCRbeta CDR3 regions. Held by TCRdb, this immuneACCESS table contains in-frame sequences only and omits some clones. Under half of the omission traces to an unresolved V gene where checked; the cause of the rest is unknown. The sample has under 75,000 clones on record, 85% to 95% of them singletons. Roughly 25% of the sample belongs to the ten largest clones. The trial excluded patients who had a history of autoimmune disease or who were on systemic immunosuppression. Peripheral blood for TCR sequencing was collected from all dose cohorts at baseline, on cycle 4 day 1, and on cycle 7 day 1. Samples were obtained from an open-label, multicenter, first-in-human phase I dose-escalation trial of ivuxolimab. Adults with locally advanced or metastatic head and neck squamous cell, hepatocellular, melanoma or renal cell carcinoma were enrolled in the trial. Before TCR sequencing, CD4+ and CD8+ T cells were separately sorted from peripheral blood.

Sequenced here: CD4+ or CD8+ T cells sorted from blood, sampled in a trial of the OX40 agonist ivuxolimab. The TCR sequence derives from an adult with an advanced solid tumor such as melanoma, head and neck, liver or kidney cancer.

This receptor has the CDR3 CASSVAGGEQFF. The sequence in DNA is TGCGCCAGCAGCGTCGCAGGGGGTGAGCAGTTCTTC. The chain is made from TRBV5-1 and TRBJ2-1, and 7 bases in between align with TRBD1. Looking up the germline V gene yields CDR1 SGHRS and CDR2 YFSETQ. The CDR3 spans 12 residues, from the cysteine through the phenylalanine. Solely the CDR3 DNA is kept, with 36 bases framed from the first base. V trim: 4 bases; J trim: 9 bases; unmatched bases: 4. Reference TRBV5-1 and TRBJ2-1 proteins supply the regions before and after the CDR3; the full variable domain is: KAGVTQTPRYLIKTRGQQVTLSCSPISGHRSVSWYQQTPGQGLQFLFEYFSETQRNKGNFPGRFSGRQFSNSRSEMNVSTLELGDSALYLCASSVAGGEQFFGPGTRLTVL.